This passage covers 13 T cell receptor beta chains from one sample sequenced in a study of cytomegalovirus exposure and HLA in healthy donors. The PCR employed 60 Vbeta primers together with 13 Jbeta primers. Using immunoSEQ multiplex PCR, the repertoire was profiled, and TCRdb retains in-frame clones only, with some absent. The table includes around 120,000 clones, more than 60% detected once. Specimen: PBMCs. Every receptor here comes from a woman between 40 and 50 years old in good health and CMV-seronegative.

This clone was counted only a few times. The chain links TRBV7-8 to TRBJ2-3; 7 nucleotides match TRBD2. This CDR3 comprises 16 residues. The germline CDR1 and CDR2 sequences are SGHVS and FQNEAQ. The V segment lost 2 bases and the J segment 2 bases; nucleotides outside the gene matches: 7. The CDR3 sequence is CASSLYRTRPTDTQYF. The CDR3, as DNA: TGTGCCAGCAGCTTATATAGGACTAGGCCCACAGATACGCAGTATTTT.

This chain connects TRBV21-1 to TRBJ2-6; the D call of TRBD1 is as the table states it, not checked on the DNA. TRBV21-1 is tagged as a pseudogene. The CDR3 loop spans 18 amino acids. CDR3 DNA: TGTGCCAGCAGCACTGGGGACACCACCCACTCTGGGGCCAACGTCCTGACTTTC. Translated, it gives CASSTGDTTHSGANVLTF.

This chain uses TRBV10-3 with TRBJ2-3, with 10 bases matching TRBD2. With 5 bases clipped from V and 0 bases from J, the junction kept 2 bases outside the gene matches. The CDR3 spans 15 residues. Germline CDR1 reads ENHRY; CDR2 reads SYGVKD. The CDR3 region has the DNA TGTGCCATCAGTCCGACTAGCGGGAGCACAGATACGCAGTATTTT. Protein: CAISPTSGSTDTQYF.

V usage is TRBV5-6 and J usage is TRBJ2-1; 15 nucleotides agree with TRBD2. The CDR3 loop spans 14 amino acids. Germline CDR1 SGHDT, CDR2 YYEEEE. The J segment lost 8 bases and the V segment lost 7 bases, leaving 4 bases of the junction unmatched. Written as DNA, the CDR3 is TGTGCCAGCGGGACTAGCGGGAGGAGCCATGAGCAGTTCTTC. Amino acid sequence: CASGTSGRSHEQFF.

This clone was detected only a few times. The chain couples TRBV6-5 to TRBJ1-2; the D gene is possibly TRBD1 (5 bases). CDR1 is MNHEY, CDR2 SVGAGI, per germline. V was trimmed by 6 bases and J by 1 base, leaving 12 bases between them. There are 14 residues in the CDR3. CDR3 in amino acids: CASRVEQGNYGYTF. The CDR3 DNA is TGTGCCAGCAGGGTTGAGCAGGGTAACTATGGCTACACCTTC.

The chain combines TRBV9 with TRBJ2-1; the match to TRBD2 covers 12 bases. Unmatched junction bases numbered 11, after V lost 4 bases and J lost 9 bases. The CDR3 is 16 amino acids. In germline, CDR1 is SGDLS, CDR2 YYNGEE. Here the CDR3 DNA reads TGTGCCAGCAGCACGCGGACTAGCGGGGATCTTAGTGAGCAGTTCTTC. It specifies CASSTRTSGDLSEQFF. The variable domain in full, completed from reference TRBV9 and TRBJ2-1, reads DSGVTQTPKHLITATGQRVTLRCSPRSGDLSVYWYQQSLDQGLQFLIQYYNGEERAKGNILERFSAQQFPDLHSELNLSSLELGDSALYFCASSTRTSGDLSEQFFGPGTRLTVL.

CDR3 coding DNA: TGTGCCACCCGACAGGGCGGCAATCAGCCCCAGCATTTT. Amino acids: CATRQGGNQPQHF. The chain uses TRBV6-1 and TRBJ1-5; 7 bases map to TRBD1. Germline V gene lookup returns CDR1 MNHNS and CDR2 SASEGT. The CDR3 covers 13 residues. The V gene end was trimmed by 10 bases and the J gene end by 2 bases; junction bases not matched to a gene: 5.

The rearrangement links TRBV28 to TRBJ2-5; 8 bases map to TRBD2. CDR1 and CDR2 (germline): MDHEN, SYDVKM. Germline trimming cut 9 bases from V and 4 bases from J; bases unmatched to any gene: 13. There are 15 residues in the CDR3. The CDR3 protein is CASTLVGLAGETQYF. The CDR3 coding sequence is TGTGCCAGTACCCTGGTAGGGCTAGCGGGAGAGACCCAGTACTTC.

This clone was counted a few times. The V call is TRBV4-2, the J call TRBJ1-6; D is unclear. The germline gives CDR1 LGHNA, CDR2 YNFKEQ. V was cut by 2 bases and J by 5 bases, with 19 bases left in between. The CDR3 extends over 18 amino acids. The CDR3 DNA sequence: TGTGCCAGCAGCCAACCCCCTGTCCGGACGGGGAATAATTCACCCCTCCACTTT. This codes for CASSQPPVRTGNNSPLHF.

The V and J genes are TRBV2 and TRBJ1-6, with 9 positions matching TRBD1. Germline V gene sequence: CDR1 SNHLY, CDR2 FYNNEI. CDR3 size: 15 residues. The junction had 8 bases not matched to a gene; V was cut back by 7 bases and J by 7 bases. DNA of the CDR3: TGTGCCAGCACCTCTTCGACAGGGGGGAATTCACCCCTCCACTTT. Translating it yields CASTSSTGGNSPLHF.

Details on this clone: Other DNA sequences in this sample translate to the same CDR3. The chain's CDR3 is CASSETRAYYEQYF. CDR3 coding DNA: TGTGCCAGTAGTGAAACCAGAGCGTACTACGAGCAGTACTTC. The rearrangement uses TRBV19 and TRBJ2-7, with D hard to call. Germline V gives CDR1 LNHDA, CDR2 SQIVND (reference sequence). This CDR3 region has 14 residues. Trimming removed 5 bases from V and 3 bases from J, with 14 bases in between. Full variable domain (remainder filled in from reference TRBV19 and TRBJ2-7): DGGITQSPKYLFRKEGQNVTLSCEQNLNHDAMYWYRQDPGQGLRLIYYSQIVNDFQKGDIAEGYSVSREKKESFPLTVTSAQKNPTAFYLCASSETRAYYEQYFGPGTRLTVT.

The chain joins TRBV5-1 to TRBJ2-1; D call uncertain. Germline V lookup: CDR1 SGHRS, CDR2 YFSETQ. The V end lost 4 bases, the J end lost 0 bases, and 11 bases lay between the germline ends. This CDR3 comprises 15 residues. The CDR3: CASSQTASSYNEQFF. The DNA of the CDR3 is TGCGCCAGCAGCCAGACTGCGAGCTCCTACAATGAGCAGTTCTTC.

This clone occurred a few times. CDR3 sequence reads: CAWRAAEAAIREAFF. DNA for the CDR3: TGTGCCTGGAGAGCGGCCGAGGCGGCCATAAGGGAAGCTTTCTTT. The chain is built from TRBV30 and TRBJ1-1; D uncertain. The CDR3 totals 15 residues. Trimming removed 3 bases from V and 8 bases from J, with 22 bases in between. Germline values: CDR1 GTSNPN, CDR2 SVGIG (reference sequence).